These 11 T cell receptor beta chains originate from one sample sequenced in a study of T cell clonotyping in hematopoietic cell transplantation. Regarding time point: recipient sample about 28 days before transplant, after cytoreduction. Clones were sequenced by immunoSEQ multiplex PCR, and TCRdb holds only the in-frame ones, with some missing. The profile shows 25,000 or so clones, approximately 77% of them singletons. Sequenced material: peripheral blood mononuclear cells, taken before stem cell transplant. These TCRs come from a man in his fifties with myelodysplastic syndrome. Some clones in this sample may be carry-over from other donors' samples.

V and J are TRBV6-5 and TRBJ1-4; maybe TRBD1 (5 bases). This CDR3 is built from 11 residues. V lost 8 bases to trimming and J lost 13 bases, with 14 bases between them. Per germline, CDR1 MNHEY and CDR2 SVGAGI. The CDR3 DNA reads as TGTGCCAGCGGAGAGGGGCGGGGACTGTTTTTT. Its protein product is CASGEGRGLFF.

The sample holds a few counts of this clone. The rearrangement joins TRBV29-1 to TRBJ2-5, with no clear D. Germline V gives CDR1 SQVTM, CDR2 ANQGSEA. This CDR3 spans 12 amino acids. Deletions cut 4 bases from V and 5 bases from J, with 11 bases between. The CDR3 sequence: CSVGHPRETQYF. The CDR3 DNA reads as TGCAGCGTTGGACATCCGAGGGAGACCCAGTACTTC. The variable domain in full, with the rest retrieved from reference TRBV29-1 and TRBJ2-5, is SAVISQKPSRDICQRGTSLTIQCQVDSQVTMMFWYRQQPGQSLTLIATANQGSEATYESGFVIDKFPISRPNLTFSTLTVSNMSPEDSSIYLCSVGHPRETQYFGPGTRLLVL.

This clone was seen a few times. The rearrangement links TRBV5-6 to TRBJ1-2; D possibly corresponds to TRBD1 (6 bases). In germline, CDR1 is SGHDT, CDR2 YYEEEE. Trimming left V 4 bases short and J 3 bases short, with 10 bases between. This CDR3 comprises 13 residues. Here the CDR3 reads CASSGQGYYGYTF. In DNA, the CDR3 is TGTGCCAGCAGCGGCCAGGGGTACTATGGCTACACCTTC.

V gene TRBV2 combines with J gene TRBJ2-2; no clear D. V shed 5 bases and J shed 5 bases, with 3 bases lying between them. In germline, CDR1 is SNHLY, CDR2 FYNNEI. The CDR3 sequence is 11 residues long. CDR3 protein: CASSQTGELFF. DNA for the CDR3: TGTGCCAGCAGTCAGACCGGGGAGCTGTTTTTT. Full variable domain (rest looked up from reference TRBV2 and TRBJ2-2): EPEVTQTPSHQVTQMGQEVILRCVPISNHLYFYWYRQILGQKVEFLVSFYNNEISEKSEIFDDQFSVERPDGSNFTLKIRSTKLEDSAMYFCASSQTGELFFGEGSRLTVL.

This rearrangement joins TRBV30 to TRBJ2-3; the D call may be TRBD1 or TRBD2 (7 bases each). V was shortened by 2 bases and J by 10 bases, with 19 bases between the two germline ends. The CDR3 spans 14 residues. Per germline, CDR1 GTSNPN and CDR2 SVGIG (reference sequence). Here the CDR3 DNA reads TGTGCCTGGAGTTCACAACAGGGGAGCGGGGCGCAGTATTTT. Amino acid sequence: CAWSSQQGSGAQYF.

Concerning this clone: A read error may account for a junction end that differs from germline. The V and J genes are TRBV30 and TRBJ1-2; D gene unclear. Germline assignment: CDR1 GTSNPN and CDR2 SVGIG (reference sequence). This CDR3 is 11 amino acids long. DNA for the CDR3: TGTGCCTGGAGTGTAGCGGCCAGCCTATTCTTC. Amino acid sequence: CAWSVAASLFF.

The CDR3 region is CASSEASGGGEGAGYTF. The CDR3 DNA is TGTGCCAGCAGTGAAGCTTCGGGAGGGGGCGAAGGAGCTGGCTACACCTTC. V gene TRBV6-1 combines with J gene TRBJ1-2; 7 bases agree with TRBD1. Trimming removed 0 bases from V and 7 bases from J; junction bases left unmatched: 14. CDR3 length: 17 amino acids. Germline CDR1 MNHNS, CDR2 SASEGT.

The V and J genes are TRBV30 and TRBJ1-3; D might be TRBD1 (5 bases). Per the germline V gene, CDR1 is GTSNPN and CDR2 is SVGIG (reference sequence). The ends were cut back, 2 bases at V and 4 bases at J, with 6 bases in the middle. This CDR3 region has 12 residues. This chain's CDR3 is CAWSHRGNTIYF. CDR3 nucleotides: TGTGCCTGGAGTCACAGGGGAAACACCATATATTTT. The variable domain in full, completed from reference TRBV30 and TRBJ1-3, reads SQTIHQWPATLVQPVGSPLSLECTVEGTSNPNLYWYRQAAGRGLQLLFYSVGIGQISSEVPQNLSASRPQDRQFILSSKKLLLSDSGFYLCAWSHRGNTIYFGEGSWLTVV.

The chain links TRBV19 to TRBJ1-2; D is possibly TRBD1 (5 bases). This CDR3 comprises 13 residues. Looked up from germline, CDR1 is LNHDA and CDR2 is SQIVND (reference sequence). Trimming took off 5 bases at V and 4 bases at J, with 11 bases between the two ends. CDR3 in DNA: TGTGCCAGTAGTGTGAGGGACCCCTATGGCTACACCTTC. Translation: CASSVRDPYGYTF.

The chain uses TRBV7-2 and TRBJ2-7; 10 bases align to TRBD2. J was trimmed by 2 bases and V by 3 bases; bases with no gene match: 13. Germline CDR1 and CDR2: SGHTA and FQGNSA. There are 18 residues in the CDR3. CDR3 sequence reads: CASSFSGGSGGATYEQYF. The CDR3, as DNA: TGTGCCAGCAGCTTTAGCGGGGGAAGCGGGGGGGCGACCTACGAGCAGTACTTC. Supplemented by reference TRBV7-2 and TRBJ2-7, the full variable domain reads GAGVSQSPSNKVTEKGKDVELRCDPISGHTALYWYRQSLGQGLEFLIYFQGNSAPDKSGLPSDRFSAERTGGSVSTLTIQRTQQEDSAVYLCASSFSGGSGGATYEQYFGPGTRLTVT.

The gene calls are TRBV30 and TRBJ2-7; 7 bases fit TRBD2. This CDR3 spans 14 amino acids. Per the germline V gene, CDR1 is GTSNPN and CDR2 is SVGIG (reference sequence). V lost 1 base and J lost 1; bases outside the gene matches: 4. The CDR3 nucleotides read TGTGCCTGGAGTGGCAGCGGGACGTCCTACGAGCAGTACTTC. Its protein is CAWSGSGTSYEQYF.